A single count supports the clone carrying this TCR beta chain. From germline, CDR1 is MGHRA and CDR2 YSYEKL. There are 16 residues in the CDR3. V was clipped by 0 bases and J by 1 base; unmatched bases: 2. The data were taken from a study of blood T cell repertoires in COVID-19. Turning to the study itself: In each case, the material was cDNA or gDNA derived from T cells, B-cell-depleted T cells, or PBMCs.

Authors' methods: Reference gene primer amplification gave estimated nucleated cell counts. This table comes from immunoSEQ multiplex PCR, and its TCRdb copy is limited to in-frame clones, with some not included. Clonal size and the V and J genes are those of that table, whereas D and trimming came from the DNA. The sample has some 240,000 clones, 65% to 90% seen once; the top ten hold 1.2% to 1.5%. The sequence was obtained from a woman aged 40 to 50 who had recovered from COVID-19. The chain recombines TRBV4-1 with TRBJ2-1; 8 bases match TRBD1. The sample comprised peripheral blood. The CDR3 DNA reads TGCGCCAGCAGCCAAGACAGGACAGGGTCCTACAATGAGCAGTTCTTC. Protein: CASSQDRTGSYNEQFF.